Presented here are 19 T cell receptor beta chains from one specimen sequenced in a study of cytomegalovirus exposure and HLA in healthy donors. The PCR made use of 60 Vbeta and 13 Jbeta primers. The method was immunoSEQ multiplex PCR; TCRdb's version includes in-frame clones alone and lacks a portion of them. The repertoire holds 95,000 to 150,000 clones, with over 70% as singletons. The specimen sequenced was PBMCs. These receptors were taken from a female donor in good health and CMV-seropositive.

The chain recombines TRBV7-9 with TRBJ2-3; D is perhaps TRBD2 (6 bases). V was shortened by 6 bases and J by 3 bases, with 16 bases between the two germline ends. Per germline, CDR1 SEHNR and CDR2 FQNEAQ (reference sequence). This CDR3 region has 15 residues. CDR3 in amino acids: CASSTAREVTDTQYF. Written as DNA, the CDR3 is TGTGCCAGCAGTACCGCCAGGGAGGTTACAGATACGCAGTATTTT.

In its sample, this clone was seen a few times. The chain recombines TRBV5-1 with TRBJ1-1; possibly TRBD1 for D (6 bases). CDR1 is SGHRS and CDR2 is YFSETQ in the germline V gene. The length of the CDR3 is 13 residues. V lost 0 bases and J 4 bases, leaving 7 bases between the germline ends. CDR3 residues: CASSLEGGTEAFF. The CDR3 DNA is TGCGCCAGCAGCTTGGAAGGGGGCACTGAAGCTTTCTTT.

The gene calls are TRBV14 and TRBJ2-3, with 11 bases fitting TRBD2. There are 15 residues in the CDR3. V trimming: 3 bases; J trimming: 6 bases; junction bases outside the gene matches: 5. The germline V gene has CDR1 SGHDN and CDR2 FVKESK. The CDR3 DNA reads TGTGCCAGCAGCCAGGGAGGGACTAGCGGTGATACGCAGTATTTT. Its translation: CASSQGGTSGDTQYF.

V gene TRBV6-5 combines with J gene TRBJ2-3; TRBD1 is a possible D gene (6 bases). The CDR3 has 14 amino acids. The ends were cut back, 6 bases at V and 2 bases at J, with 12 bases in the middle. The germline V gene has CDR1 MNHEY and CDR2 SVGAGI. The CDR3 protein is CASRRNRDTDTQYF. CDR3 coding DNA: TGTGCCAGCAGACGCAACAGGGACACAGATACGCAGTATTTT.

This rearrangement joins TRBV5-6 to TRBJ2-1, with 8 bases matching TRBD2. J lost 7 bases, V lost 6 bases, and 6 bases had no gene match. This CDR3 is built from 13 residues. CDR1 and CDR2 (germline): SGHDT, YYEEEE. CDR3: CASIVAGGNEQFF. Written as DNA, the CDR3 is TGTGCCAGCATCGTGGCGGGGGGTAATGAGCAGTTCTTC.

The chain couples TRBV5-8 to TRBJ1-5; the D gene is possibly TRBD1 (5 bases). CDR3 length: 14 residues. Germline CDR1 and CDR2: SGHTS and YDEGEE. V dropped 5 bases and J dropped 5 bases, with 14 bases sitting between them. CDR3 region: CASSIREGDQPQHF. In nucleotides, the CDR3 is TGTGCCAGCAGTATTAGAGAAGGGGATCAGCCCCAGCATTTT.

The chain joins TRBV19 to TRBJ1-5; D perhaps matches TRBD1 (6 bases). This CDR3 is 14 amino acids long. Germline V gives CDR1 LNHDA, CDR2 SQIVND (reference sequence). The germline V and J ends were trimmed by 6 bases and 4 bases, with 13 bases remaining between them. The chain's CDR3 is CASSPTGLNQPQHF. The DNA of the CDR3 is TGTGCCAGTAGCCCGACAGGCCTAAATCAGCCCCAGCATTTT.

This chain joins TRBV10-3 and TRBJ1-6; D ambiguous. V dropped 2 bases and J dropped 6 bases, with 17 bases sitting between them. This CDR3 has 17 residues. Germline CDR1 reads ENHRY; CDR2 reads SYGVKD. The CDR3: CAISEGGHGTPNSPLHF. The CDR3 DNA reads TGTGCCATCAGTGAGGGAGGCCATGGAACCCCTAATTCACCCCTCCACTTT.

The J gene is TRBJ1-1, the V gene TRBV28; tentative D call: TRBD1 (5 bases). CDR1 and CDR2 from the germline V gene are MDHEN and SYDVKM. Trimming left V 7 bases short and J 4 bases short, with 19 bases between. The CDR3 is 15 residues long. CDR3 region: CASTPPWGVGTEAFF. DNA for the CDR3: TGTGCCAGCACCCCCCCCTGGGGCGTGGGCACTGAAGCTTTCTTT. The full variable domain, completed using reference TRBV28 and TRBJ1-1, is DVKVTQSSRYLVKRTGEKVFLECVQDMDHENMFWYRQDPGLGLRLIYFSYDVKMKEKGDIPEGYSVSREKKERFSLILESASTNQTSMYLCASTPPWGVGTEAFFGQGTRLTVV.

The chain links TRBV30 to TRBJ2-7, with 8 bases that match TRBD1. Germline CDR1 reads GTSNPN; CDR2 reads SVGIG (reference sequence). The CDR3 extends over 15 amino acids. V shed 3 bases, J shed 2 bases, and the junction held 9 bases outside the gene matches. The CDR3 is CAWRWGPGQAYEQYF. CDR3 sequence (DNA): TGTGCCTGGAGGTGGGGACCGGGACAGGCCTACGAGCAGTACTTC.

The rearrangement links TRBV7-9 to TRBJ2-3; 9 bases are shared with TRBD2. Germline V gives CDR1 SEHNR, CDR2 FQNEAQ (reference sequence). The length of the CDR3 is 16 residues. The V gene end was trimmed by 1 base and the J gene end by 4 bases; junction bases not matched to a gene: 6. The CDR3 DNA is TGTGCCAGCAGCTTAGTCGGCGGGGGGGCCGCAGATACGCAGTATTTT. Translated: CASSLVGGGAADTQYF.

V gene TRBV5-6 combines with J gene TRBJ2-7; 8 bases match TRBD2. The junction had 9 bases not matched to a gene; V was cut back by 0 bases and J by 4 bases. The CDR3 is made up of 16 amino acids. CDR1 and CDR2 (germline): SGHDT, YYEEEE. The CDR3 region is CASSLGQAGEGYEQYF. As DNA, the CDR3 is TGTGCCAGCAGCTTGGGGCAAGCGGGGGAAGGTTACGAGCAGTACTTC. Complete variable domain (other parts from reference TRBV5-6 and TRBJ2-7): DAGVTQSPTHLIKTRGQQVTLRCSPKSGHDTVSWYQQALGQGPQFIFQYYEEEERQRGNFPDRFSGHQFPNYSSELNVNALLLGDSALYLCASSLGQAGEGYEQYFGPGTRLTVT.

The chain couples TRBV27 to TRBJ1-5, with a weak D call TRBD1 (5 bases). The CDR3 runs to 16 residues. Germline CDR1 and CDR2: MNHEY and SMNVEV (reference sequence). The V and J ends lost 4 bases and 0 bases respectively, with 13 bases between them. The CDR3 is CASSSQGWYSNQPQHF. The CDR3 DNA is TGTGCCAGCAGTTCCCAGGGATGGTATAGCAATCAGCCCCAGCATTTT.

The genes are TRBV28 and TRBJ1-2; 8 nucleotides match TRBD1. The ends lost 2 bases at V and 8 bases at J; junction bases unmatched: 13. CDR1 is MDHEN and CDR2 is SYDVKM in the germline V gene. This CDR3 spans 16 amino acids. Written as DNA, the CDR3 is TGTGCCAGCAGTTTAATTCTTTCTACAGGGGGATCGGGCTACACCTTC. Its protein product is CASSLILSTGGSGYTF.

This clone was detected only once. V is TRBV5-4 and J is TRBJ2-2, with D perhaps TRBD2 (6 bases). V was clipped by 4 bases and J by 4 bases, with 14 bases between them. The V gene's germline CDR1 is SGHNT and CDR2 YYREEE (reference sequence). The length of the CDR3 is 15 residues. The CDR3 spells CASSRAGLLTGELFF. For the CDR3, the DNA is TGTGCCAGCAGCAGGGCGGGGCTTCTCACCGGGGAGCTGTTTTTT.

This clone was observed a few times. The chain recombines TRBV4-3 with TRBJ1-2; 12 bases map to TRBD1. The CDR3 is 14 amino acids. V lost 4 bases, J lost 8 bases, and 5 bases stayed unmatched. The germline V gene encodes CDR1 LGHNA and CDR2 YSLEER. CDR3 in DNA: TGCGCCAGCAGCCGGGACAGGGGGCGGGAAGGCTACACCTTC. This codes for CASSRDRGREGYTF.

The chain recombines TRBV27 with TRBJ2-3, with D possibly being TRBD1 (5 bases). Trimming cost V 4 bases and J 4 bases, with 9 bases left between them. In germline, CDR1 is MNHEY, CDR2 SMNVEV (reference sequence). This CDR3 region has 13 residues. CDR3 in DNA: TGTGCCAGCAGTTCCTACAGGTCAGATACGCAGTATTTT. This encodes CASSSYRSDTQYF.

This chain links TRBV6-5 with TRBJ1-3; 11 bases are a match to TRBD1. Per the germline V gene, CDR1 is MNHEY and CDR2 is SVGAGI. J was trimmed by 2 bases and V by 8 bases; bases with no gene match: 2. The CDR3 contains 14 residues. The CDR3 nucleotides read TGTGCCAGCGTGGACAGGGGGCCTGGAAACACCATATATTTT. It is translated as CASVDRGPGNTIYF.

The CDR3 reads CASSDGQGFSYGYTF. As DNA, the CDR3 is TGCGCCAGCAGCGACGGACAGGGATTTAGCTATGGCTACACCTTC. The chain is built from TRBV5-1 and TRBJ1-2, with 8 bases matching TRBD1. This CDR3 contains 15 residues. Germline values: CDR1 SGHRS, CDR2 YFSETQ. J lost 4 bases, V lost 4 bases, and 9 bases had no gene match.